This T cell receptor beta chain was recorded in a study of T cells after yellow fever vaccination. Study-wide points: It was a weaker secondary response, yet one that peaked faster, at day 5 versus 15. Researchers noted that a small share of clonotypes showed up in both CD4 and CD8 compartments. Among primary-vaccination clones, most reappeared after the booster, at approximately 97% for CD4 and 88% for CD8. Highly abundant clonotypes carried over from the bulk population could end up in FACS-sorted repertoires as contaminants.

Trimming took 5 bases from V and 2 from J, leaving 13 bases between them. This CDR3 comprises 15 residues. This clonotype was seen more than once but under ten times. Its antigen is undetermined. TCRdb ran MiXCR on the 5' RACE reads and lists one entry per CDR3 protein. This sample yields just under 600,000 distinct CDR3 sequences, of which around an eighth are seen a single time; over 12% belongs to the top ten. This specimen was PBMCs, taken on the day of the yellow fever booster vaccination. The J gene is TRBJ2-4, the V gene TRBV12-3 or TRBV12-4, with D possibly being TRBD2 (7 bases). This receptor was taken from a man between 25 and 39 years old who received the YFV17D yellow fever vaccine. As DNA, the CDR3 is TGTGCCAGCAGTAGAGGGGGGGGGACCAAAAACATTCAGTACTTC. Translation gives CASSRGGGTKNIQYF.